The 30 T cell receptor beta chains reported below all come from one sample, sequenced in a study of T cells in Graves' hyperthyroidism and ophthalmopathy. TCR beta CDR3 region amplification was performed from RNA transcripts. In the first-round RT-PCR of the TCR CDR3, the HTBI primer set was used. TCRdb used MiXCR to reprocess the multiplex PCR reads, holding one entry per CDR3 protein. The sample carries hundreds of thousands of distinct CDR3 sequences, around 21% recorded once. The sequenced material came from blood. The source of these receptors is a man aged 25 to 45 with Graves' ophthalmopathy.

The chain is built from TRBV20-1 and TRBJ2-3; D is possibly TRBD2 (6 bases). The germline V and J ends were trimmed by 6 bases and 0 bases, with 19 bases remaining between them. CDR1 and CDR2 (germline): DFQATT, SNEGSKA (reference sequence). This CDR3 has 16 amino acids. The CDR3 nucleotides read TGCAGTGCGGGAAAGATACTAGGAGGGAGCACAGATACGCAGTATTTT. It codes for CSAGKILGGSTDTQYF.

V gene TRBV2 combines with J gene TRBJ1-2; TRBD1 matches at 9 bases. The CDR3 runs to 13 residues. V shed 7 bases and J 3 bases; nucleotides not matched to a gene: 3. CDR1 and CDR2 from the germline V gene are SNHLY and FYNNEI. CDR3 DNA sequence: TGTGCCAGCACCCGGACAGGGGACTATGGCTACACCTTC. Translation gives CASTRTGDYGYTF.

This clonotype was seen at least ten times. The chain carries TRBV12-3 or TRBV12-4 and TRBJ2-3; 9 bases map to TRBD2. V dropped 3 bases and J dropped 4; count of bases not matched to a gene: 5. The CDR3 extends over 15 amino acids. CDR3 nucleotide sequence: TGTGCCAGCAGTTTTCGCGGGAGGGCCCCAGATACGCAGTATTTT. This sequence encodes CASSFRGRAPDTQYF.

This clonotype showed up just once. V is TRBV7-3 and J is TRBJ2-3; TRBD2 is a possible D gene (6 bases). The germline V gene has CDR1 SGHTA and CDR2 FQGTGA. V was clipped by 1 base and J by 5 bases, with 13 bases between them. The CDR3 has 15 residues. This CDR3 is CASSLSGGSRDTQYF. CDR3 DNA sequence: TGTGCCAGCAGCTTAAGTGGGGGGTCGAGAGATACGCAGTATTTT. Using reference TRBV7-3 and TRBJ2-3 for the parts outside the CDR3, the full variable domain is GAGVSQTPSNKVTEKGKYVELRCDPISGHTALYWYRQSLGQGPEFLIYFQGTGAADDSGLPNDRFFAVRPEGSVSTLKIQRTERGDSAVYLCASSLSGGSRDTQYFGPGTRLTVL.

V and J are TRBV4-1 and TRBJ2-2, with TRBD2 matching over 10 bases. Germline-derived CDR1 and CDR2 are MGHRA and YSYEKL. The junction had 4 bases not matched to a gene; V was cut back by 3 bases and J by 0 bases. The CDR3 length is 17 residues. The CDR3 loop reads CASSHLAGETNTGELFF. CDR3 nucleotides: TGCGCCAGCAGCCACCTAGCGGGAGAAACGAACACCGGGGAGCTGTTTTTT.

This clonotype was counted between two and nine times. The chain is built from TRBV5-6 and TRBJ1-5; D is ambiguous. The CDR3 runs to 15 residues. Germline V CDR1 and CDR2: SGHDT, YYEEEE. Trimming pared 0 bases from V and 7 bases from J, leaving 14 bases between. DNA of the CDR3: TGTGCCAGCAGCTTGGGCGGATGGGAAGACCAGCCCCAGCATTTT. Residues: CASSLGGWEDQPQHF. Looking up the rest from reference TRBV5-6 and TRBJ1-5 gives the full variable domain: DAGVTQSPTHLIKTRGQQVTLRCSPKSGHDTVSWYQQALGQGPQFIFQYYEEEERQRGNFPDRFSGHQFPNYSSELNVNALLLGDSALYLCASSLGGWEDQPQHFGDGTRLSIL.

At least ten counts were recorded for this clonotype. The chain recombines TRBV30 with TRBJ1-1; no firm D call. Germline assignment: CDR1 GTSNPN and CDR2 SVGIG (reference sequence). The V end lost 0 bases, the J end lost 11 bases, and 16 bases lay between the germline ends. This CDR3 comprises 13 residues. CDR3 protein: CAWSVSGPARAFF. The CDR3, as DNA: TGTGCCTGGAGTGTGTCCGGACCGGCCCGGGCTTTCTTT. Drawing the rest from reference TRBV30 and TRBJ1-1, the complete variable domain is SQTIHQWPATLVQPVGSPLSLECTVEGTSNPNLYWYRQAAGRGLQLLFYSVGIGQISSEVPQNLSASRPQDRQFILSSKKLLLSDSGFYLCAWSVSGPARAFFGQGTRLTVV.

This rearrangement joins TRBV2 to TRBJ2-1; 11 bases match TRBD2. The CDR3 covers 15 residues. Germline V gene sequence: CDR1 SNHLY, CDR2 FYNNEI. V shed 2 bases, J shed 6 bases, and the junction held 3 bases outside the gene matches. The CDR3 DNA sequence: TGTGCCAGCAGTGAAAAACTAGCGGGAGCCAATGAGCAGTTCTTC. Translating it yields CASSEKLAGANEQFF.

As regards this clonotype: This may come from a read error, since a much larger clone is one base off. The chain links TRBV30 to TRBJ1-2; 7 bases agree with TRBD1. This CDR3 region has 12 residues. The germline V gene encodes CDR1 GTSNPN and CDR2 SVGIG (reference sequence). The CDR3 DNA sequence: TGTGCCTGGAGCGAATACAGGGGTGGCCACACCTTC. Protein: CAWSEYRGGHTF.

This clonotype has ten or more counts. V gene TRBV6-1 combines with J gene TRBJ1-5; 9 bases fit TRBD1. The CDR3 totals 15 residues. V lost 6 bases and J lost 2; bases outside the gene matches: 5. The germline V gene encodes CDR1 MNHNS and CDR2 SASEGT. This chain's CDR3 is CASSLGQGRNQPQHF. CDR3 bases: TGTGCCAGCAGCCTTGGACAGGGGCGCAATCAGCCCCAGCATTTT.

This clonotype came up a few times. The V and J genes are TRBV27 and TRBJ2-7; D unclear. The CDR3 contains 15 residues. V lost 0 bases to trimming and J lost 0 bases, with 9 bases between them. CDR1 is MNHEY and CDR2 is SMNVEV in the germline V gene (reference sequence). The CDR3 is CASSLSSHPSYEQYF. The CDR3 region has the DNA TGTGCCAGCAGTTTATCGTCGCATCCCTCCTACGAGCAGTACTTC.

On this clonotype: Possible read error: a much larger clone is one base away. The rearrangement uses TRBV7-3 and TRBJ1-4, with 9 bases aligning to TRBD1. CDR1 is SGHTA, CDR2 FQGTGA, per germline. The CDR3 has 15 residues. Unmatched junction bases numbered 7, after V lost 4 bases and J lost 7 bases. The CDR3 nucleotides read TGTGCCAGCAGCTCCGGGACAGGGAGTTGTGAAAAACTGTTTTTT. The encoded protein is CASSSGTGSCEKLFF.

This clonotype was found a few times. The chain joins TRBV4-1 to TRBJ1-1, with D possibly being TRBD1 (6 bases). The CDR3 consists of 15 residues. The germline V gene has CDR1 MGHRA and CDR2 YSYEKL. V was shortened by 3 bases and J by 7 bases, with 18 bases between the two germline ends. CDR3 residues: CASSQPMRTVHEAFF. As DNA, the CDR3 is TGCGCCAGCAGCCAGCCTATGAGGACAGTCCATGAAGCTTTCTTT.

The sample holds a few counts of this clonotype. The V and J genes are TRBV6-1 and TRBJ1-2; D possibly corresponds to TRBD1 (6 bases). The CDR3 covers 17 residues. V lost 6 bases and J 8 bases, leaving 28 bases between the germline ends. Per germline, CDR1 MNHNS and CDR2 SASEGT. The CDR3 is CASRFTSGTLIYGGYTF. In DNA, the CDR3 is TGTGCCAGCAGATTTACCTCCGGGACACTTATTTACGGGGGCTACACCTTC.

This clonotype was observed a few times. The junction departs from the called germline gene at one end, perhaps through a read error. The CDR3 DNA reads as TGTACCAGCAGCGCAGGGAACAATCAGCCCCAGCATTTT. Its translation is CTSSAGNNQPQHF. The rearrangement uses TRBV9 and TRBJ1-5, with D perhaps matching TRBD1 (5 bases). This CDR3 region has 13 residues. Germline V gene sequence: CDR1 SGDLS, CDR2 YYNGEE.

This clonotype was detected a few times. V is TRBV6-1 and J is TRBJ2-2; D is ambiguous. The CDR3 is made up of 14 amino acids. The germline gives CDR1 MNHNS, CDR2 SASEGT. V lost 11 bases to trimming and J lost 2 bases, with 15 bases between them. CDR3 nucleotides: TGTGCCGCCCGACGGACGGACAACACCGGGGAGCTGTTTTTT. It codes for CAARRTDNTGELFF.

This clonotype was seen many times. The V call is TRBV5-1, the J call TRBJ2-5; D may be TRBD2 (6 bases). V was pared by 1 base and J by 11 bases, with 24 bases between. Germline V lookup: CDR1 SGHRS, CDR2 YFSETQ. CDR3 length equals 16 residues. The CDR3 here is CASSLYSGISGAGQYF. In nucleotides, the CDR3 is TGCGCCAGCAGCTTGTATTCCGGGATTAGCGGCGCCGGTCAGTACTTC.

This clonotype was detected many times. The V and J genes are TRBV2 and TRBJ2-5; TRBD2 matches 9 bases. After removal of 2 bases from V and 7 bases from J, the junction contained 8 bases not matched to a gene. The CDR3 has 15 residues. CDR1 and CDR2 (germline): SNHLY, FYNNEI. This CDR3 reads CASSESGRTQGTQYF. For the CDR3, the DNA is TGTGCCAGCAGTGAAAGCGGGAGGACGCAGGGGACCCAGTACTTC.

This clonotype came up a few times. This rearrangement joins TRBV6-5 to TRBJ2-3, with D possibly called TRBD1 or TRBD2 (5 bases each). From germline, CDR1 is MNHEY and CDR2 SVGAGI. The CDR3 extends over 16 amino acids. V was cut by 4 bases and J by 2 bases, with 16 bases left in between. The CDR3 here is CASSSRGPGDTDTQYF. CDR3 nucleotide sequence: TGTGCCAGCAGTTCTCGGGGCCCTGGGGACACAGATACGCAGTATTTT.

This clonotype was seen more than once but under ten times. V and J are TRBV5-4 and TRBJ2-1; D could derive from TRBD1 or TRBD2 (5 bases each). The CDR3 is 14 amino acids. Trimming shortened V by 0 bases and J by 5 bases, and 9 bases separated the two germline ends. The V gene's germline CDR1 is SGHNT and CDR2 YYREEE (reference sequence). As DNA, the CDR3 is TGTGCCAGCAGCTTGGCCGAGGGGCACAATGAGCAGTTCTTC. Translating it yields CASSLAEGHNEQFF.

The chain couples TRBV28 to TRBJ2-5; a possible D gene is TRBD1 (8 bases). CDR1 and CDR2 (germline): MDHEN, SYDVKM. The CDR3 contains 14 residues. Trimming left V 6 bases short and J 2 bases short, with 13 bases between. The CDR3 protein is CASRKQGGQETQYF. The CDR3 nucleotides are TGTGCCAGCAGGAAACAGGGGGGGCAAGAGACCCAGTACTTC. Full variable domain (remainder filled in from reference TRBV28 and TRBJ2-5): DVKVTQSSRYLVKRTGEKVFLECVQDMDHENMFWYRQDPGLGLRLIYFSYDVKMKEKGDIPEGYSVSREKKERFSLILESASTNQTSMYLCASRKQGGQETQYFGPGTRLLVL.

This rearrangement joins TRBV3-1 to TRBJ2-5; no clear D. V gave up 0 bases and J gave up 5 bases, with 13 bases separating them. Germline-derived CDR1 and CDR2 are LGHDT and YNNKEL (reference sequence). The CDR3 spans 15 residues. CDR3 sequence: CASSQDLAPRETQYF. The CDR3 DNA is TGTGCCAGCAGCCAAGATCTGGCCCCACGGGAGACCCAGTACTTC.

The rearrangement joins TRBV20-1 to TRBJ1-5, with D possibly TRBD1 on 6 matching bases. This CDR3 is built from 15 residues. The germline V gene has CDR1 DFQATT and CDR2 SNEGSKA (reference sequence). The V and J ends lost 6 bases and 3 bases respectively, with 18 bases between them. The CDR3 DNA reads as TGCAGTGCCCGGAGGGGGGGGCCGAACAATCAGCCCCAGCATTTT. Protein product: CSARRGGPNNQPQHF.

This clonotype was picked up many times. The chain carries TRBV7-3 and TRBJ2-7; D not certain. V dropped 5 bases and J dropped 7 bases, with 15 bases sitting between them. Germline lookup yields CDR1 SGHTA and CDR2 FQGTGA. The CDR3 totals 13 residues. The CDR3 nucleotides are TGTGCCAGCAGCCCTAGTACGGTGGGGGAGCAGTACTTC. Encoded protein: CASSPSTVGEQYF.

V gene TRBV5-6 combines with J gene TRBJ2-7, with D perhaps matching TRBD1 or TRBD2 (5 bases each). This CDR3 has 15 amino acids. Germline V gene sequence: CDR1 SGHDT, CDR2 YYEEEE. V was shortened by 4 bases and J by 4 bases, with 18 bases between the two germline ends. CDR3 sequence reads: CASSASRVIRYEQYF. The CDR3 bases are TGTGCCAGCAGCGCTAGCAGGGTAATAAGGTACGAGCAGTACTTC.

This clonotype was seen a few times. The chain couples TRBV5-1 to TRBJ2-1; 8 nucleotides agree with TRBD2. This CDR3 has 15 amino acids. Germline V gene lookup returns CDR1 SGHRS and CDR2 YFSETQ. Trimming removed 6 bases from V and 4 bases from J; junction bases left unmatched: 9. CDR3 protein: CASTEGLVGYNEQFF. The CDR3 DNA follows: TGCGCCAGCACCGAGGGACTAGTCGGGTACAATGAGCAGTTCTTC.

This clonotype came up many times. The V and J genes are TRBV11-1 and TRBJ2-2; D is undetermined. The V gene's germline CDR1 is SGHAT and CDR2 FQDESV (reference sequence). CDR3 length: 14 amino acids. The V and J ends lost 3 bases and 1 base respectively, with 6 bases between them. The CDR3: CASSLGRNTGELFF. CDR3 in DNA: TGTGCCAGCAGCTTGGGCAGGAACACCGGGGAGCTGTTTTTT.

As DNA, the CDR3 is TGCAGCGTTGAATTCGACCTTTACGAGCAGTACTTC. Its translation: CSVEFDLYEQYF. The J gene is TRBJ2-7, the V gene TRBV29-1, with unresolved D. The CDR3 totals 12 residues. Trimming pared 2 bases from V and 4 bases from J, leaving 9 bases between. CDR1 and CDR2 from the germline V gene are SQVTM and ANQGSEA.

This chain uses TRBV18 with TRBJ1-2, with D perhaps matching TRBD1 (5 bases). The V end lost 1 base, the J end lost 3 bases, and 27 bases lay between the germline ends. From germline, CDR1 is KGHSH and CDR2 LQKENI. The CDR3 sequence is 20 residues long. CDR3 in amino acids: CASSPRLKAGGERIYYGYTF. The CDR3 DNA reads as TGTGCCAGCTCACCACGTCTAAAGGCTGGGGGGGAAAGGATATACTATGGCTACACCTTC.

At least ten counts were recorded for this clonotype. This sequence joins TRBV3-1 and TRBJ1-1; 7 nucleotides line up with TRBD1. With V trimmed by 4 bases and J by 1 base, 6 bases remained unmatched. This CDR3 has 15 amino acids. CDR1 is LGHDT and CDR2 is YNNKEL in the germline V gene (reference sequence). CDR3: CASSPTGRRNTEAFF. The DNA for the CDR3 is TGTGCCAGCAGCCCGACAGGGAGAAGGAACACTGAAGCTTTCTTT.